The following is a T cell receptor (beta chain) sequence with its context. What it binds is unknown. The data originate from a study of cytomegalovirus exposure and HLA in healthy donors. Regarding the study as a whole: Most TCR sequences were rare, but some public TCRs occurred in many donors. CMV antigen specificity was confirmed in vitro for a few CMV-associated chains.

Germline loops: CDR1 SEHNR, CDR2 FQNEAQ (reference sequence). The CDR3 runs to 16 residues. Trimming removed 8 bases from V and 0 bases from J, with 14 bases in between. In the PCR, 60 Vbeta and 13 Jbeta primers were used. Repertoires were generated with immunoSEQ multiplex PCR, while TCRdb's copy carries only in-frame clones and drops some. The sample contains some 120,000 clones, 65% to 75% of which appear only once. The chain has TRBV7-9 and TRBJ2-6; D call uncertain. The specimen sequenced was PBMCs. This clonotype was sampled from a middle-aged man in good health and CMV-seropositive. The DNA for the CDR3 is TGTGCCAGCCTAGTAAATGGTAGCTCTGGGGCCAACGTCCTGACTTTC. Its translation is CASLVNGSSGANVLTF.